This entry lists 18 T cell receptor beta chains sequenced from one sample in a study of T cells in localized non-small cell lung cancer. TCRdb's table, derived via immunoSEQ multiplex PCR, lists solely in-frame clones and lacks some. The sample shows more than 10,000 clones, about 86% of them seen only once. This specimen was peripheral blood, taken before any cancer treatment. The receptors were sampled from a male donor at least 60 years old with stage III lung adenocarcinoma.

The rearrangement uses TRBV19 and TRBJ1-5; 8 bases agree with TRBD1. The CDR3 sequence is 17 residues long. Losses at the gene ends were 3 bases for V and 1 base for J; bases not matched to a gene: 8. The germline CDR1 and CDR2 sequences are LNHDA and SQIVND (reference sequence). CDR3 bases: TGTGCCAGTAGTATCCCTAGGACAGGGAGAAGCAATCAGCCCCAGCATTTT. This sequence encodes CASSIPRTGRSNQPQHF.

V usage is TRBV5-4 and J usage is TRBJ2-7, with D perhaps assigned TRBD1 or TRBD2 (5 bases each). The CDR3 totals 15 residues. Trimming cost V 4 bases and J 5 bases, with 19 bases left between them. The germline gives CDR1 SGHNT, CDR2 YYREEE (reference sequence). CDR3 sequence: CASSHGRAGSDEQYF. The CDR3 DNA reads TGTGCCAGCAGCCATGGGCGGGCAGGGAGTGACGAGCAGTACTTC.

In nucleotides, the CDR3 is TGTGCCAGCAGTGAACCGGGACAGCTGAACACTGAAGCTTTCTTT. The encoded protein is CASSEPGQLNTEAFF. The chain couples TRBV6-1 to TRBJ1-1; 7 bases agree with TRBD1. CDR1 and CDR2 (germline): MNHNS, SASEGT. This CDR3 region has 15 residues. V shed 2 bases and J 0 bases; nucleotides not matched to a gene: 3.

Details on this clone: One junction end does not reproduce the germline sequence, and a read error may be involved. The chain is built from TRBV5-6 and TRBJ2-4; D possibly uses TRBD1 or TRBD2 (6 bases each). Germline V gene sequence: CDR1 SGHDT, CDR2 YYEEEE. The CDR3 is 18 residues long. The CDR3 nucleotides are TGTGCCAGCAGCTTGGAGGGGGGCAGGCGAAGACTTAAAAGCATTCAGTACTTC. Protein product: CASSLEGGRRRLKSIQYF.

A single count supports this clone. V and J are TRBV7-2 and TRBJ2-1; D ambiguous. Germline assignment: CDR1 SGHTA and CDR2 FQGNSA. With 5 bases removed from V and 13 bases from J, the gap between germline ends came to 27 bases. This CDR3 is built from 16 residues. This CDR3 reads CASSLTPYLAVRAQFF. CDR3 coding DNA: TGTGCCAGCAGCCTAACCCCATACCTCGCGGTTAGAGCTCAGTTCTTC.

The chain is built from TRBV9 and TRBJ2-7; TRBD2 matches 13 bases. Per the germline V gene, CDR1 is SGDLS and CDR2 is YYNGEE. The J segment lost 4 bases and the V segment lost 0 bases, leaving 10 bases of the junction unmatched. This CDR3 is 18 amino acids long. The CDR3 bases are TGTGCCAGCAGCGTAGGGTTACTAGCGGGGGGGCCAAGGTACGAGCAGTACTTC. Translating gives CASSVGLLAGGPRYEQYF.

The chain recombines TRBV29-1 with TRBJ1-3, with unresolved D. V lost 4 bases, J lost 4 bases, and 11 bases lay in between. This CDR3 region has 13 residues. The germline V gene encodes CDR1 SQVTM and CDR2 ANQGSEA. The CDR3 bases are TGCAGCGTTGTAGAGACCGGGGGAAACACCATATATTTT. Translated: CSVVETGGNTIYF.

This clone is a singleton in its sample. The rearrangement links TRBV6-1 to TRBJ2-1, with D tentatively TRBD1 or TRBD2 (5 bases each). CDR1 is MNHNS, CDR2 SASEGT, per germline. Trimming shortened V by 6 bases and J by 14 bases, and 14 bases separated the two germline ends. This CDR3 region has 11 residues. CDR3: CASSNRDLEFF. As DNA, the CDR3 is TGTGCCAGCAGCAACCGGGACCTCGAGTTCTTC.

This chain links TRBV19 with TRBJ1-4; D is uncertain. CDR1 is LNHDA and CDR2 is SQIVND in the germline V gene (reference sequence). This CDR3 has 16 amino acids. Trimming shortened V by 3 bases and J by 0 bases, and 11 bases separated the two germline ends. In nucleotides, the CDR3 is TGTGCCAGTAGTATCTCGCGGGTAACAACTAATGAAAAACTGTTTTTT. Amino acid sequence: CASSISRVTTNEKLFF.

The J gene is TRBJ1-2, the V gene TRBV2; 9 bases line up with TRBD1. The CDR3 runs 16 residues. CDR1 is SNHLY and CDR2 is FYNNEI in the germline V gene. V shed 5 bases, J shed 0 bases, and the junction held 7 bases outside the gene matches. The CDR3 region is CASSPGTGRANYGYTF. For the CDR3, the DNA is TGTGCCAGCAGTCCCGGGACAGGGAGAGCTAACTATGGCTACACCTTC.

This chain links TRBV5-4 with TRBJ2-1, with 10 bases aligning to TRBD2. The V gene end was trimmed by 4 bases and the J gene end by 6 bases; junction bases not matched to a gene: 16. This CDR3 has 18 amino acids. CDR1 and CDR2 from the germline V gene are SGHNT and YYREEE (reference sequence). The CDR3 bases are TGTGCCAGCAGCCTAAATTTAGGAGCGGGAGGGCACCGCAATGAGCAGTTCTTC. This codes for CASSLNLGAGGHRNEQFF.

This chain joins TRBV6-1 and TRBJ2-1; 7 bases map to TRBD1. Germline loops: CDR1 MNHNS, CDR2 SASEGT. The CDR3 has 15 amino acids. J was trimmed by 3 bases and V by 6 bases; bases with no gene match: 8. Here the CDR3 reads CASSNNRDSYNEQFF. CDR3 sequence (DNA): TGTGCCAGCAGCAACAACCGGGACAGCTACAATGAGCAGTTCTTC.

The chain uses TRBV5-6 and TRBJ2-3, with D perhaps TRBD2 (5 bases). This CDR3 contains 16 residues. Trimming cost V 3 bases and J 0 bases, with 14 bases left between them. Germline lookup yields CDR1 SGHDT and CDR2 YYEEEE. The CDR3 region is CASSSLREYSTDTQYF. The CDR3 bases are TGTGCCAGCAGCTCCTTACGGGAATATAGCACAGATACGCAGTATTTT.

The chain recombines TRBV10-3 with TRBJ2-1; 9 bases fit TRBD1. The CDR3 extends over 16 amino acids. Germline lookup yields CDR1 ENHRY and CDR2 SYGVKD. The V gene end was trimmed by 9 bases and the J gene end by 9 bases; junction bases not matched to a gene: 18. CDR3 sequence reads: CAMAAPGTGFQSEQFF. CDR3 in DNA: TGTGCCATGGCCGCCCCGGGGACAGGGTTTCAGAGTGAGCAGTTCTTC.

By frequency in the sample, this clone is medium-sized (0.01 to 0.1%). The rearrangement links TRBV7-9 to TRBJ2-5; D gene uncertain. Germline CDR1 SEHNR, CDR2 FQNEAQ (reference sequence). Trimming shortened V by 8 bases and J by 5 bases, and 15 bases separated the two germline ends. This CDR3 spans 13 amino acids. This CDR3 is CASLPSGKETQYF. The DNA for the CDR3 is TGTGCCAGCCTCCCCTCTGGGAAGGAGACCCAGTACTTC.

This chain uses TRBV5-4 with TRBJ1-2; D uncertain. The ends were cut back, 1 base at V and 6 bases at J, with 7 bases in the middle. The CDR3 spans 12 residues. Looked up from germline, CDR1 is SGHNT and CDR2 is YYREEE (reference sequence). CDR3 DNA sequence: TGTGCCAGCAGCTTGCGGGAAGATGGCTACACCTTC. It translates to CASSLREDGYTF.

This CDR3 reads CASRRNQGGQETQYF. The CDR3 DNA follows: TGTGCCAGCCGCCGAAATCAGGGGGGACAAGAGACCCAGTACTTC. V gene TRBV7-9 combines with J gene TRBJ2-5; TRBD1 might be the D (7 bases). The CDR3 is made up of 15 amino acids. The V gene's germline CDR1 is SEHNR and CDR2 FQNEAQ (reference sequence). V was trimmed by 8 bases and J by 2 bases, leaving 18 bases between them.

The chain employs TRBV5-4 and TRBJ2-1; D perhaps matches TRBD1 (6 bases). Germline assignment: CDR1 SGHNT and CDR2 YYREEE (reference sequence). The V end was cut by 4 bases, the J end by 5 bases, with 16 bases between. The CDR3 covers 15 residues. The CDR3 nucleotides read TGTGCCAGCAGCCGGAGGCAGGGGCCGAACAATGAGCAGTTCTTC. This translates into CASSRRQGPNNEQFF. Looking up the rest from reference TRBV5-4 and TRBJ2-1 gives the full variable domain: ETGVTQSPTHLIKTRGQQVTLRCSSQSGHNTVSWYQQALGQGPQFIFQYYREEENGRGNFPPRFSGLQFPNYSSELNVNALELDDSALYLCASSRRQGPNNEQFFGPGTRLTVL.